These 17 T cell receptor beta chains were sequenced from one sample in a study of blood T cell repertoires in COVID-19. Assay: immunoSEQ multiplex PCR; the TCRdb copy retains only in-frame clones and omits some. In the table there are approximately 75,000 clones, around 90% of which are singletons. Source material: peripheral blood. Every receptor here comes from a man aged 45-60 years with acute or convalescent COVID-19.

The chain is built from TRBV9 and TRBJ2-3; 11 bases line up with TRBD2. This CDR3 is built from 19 residues. J was trimmed by 2 bases and V by 0 bases; bases with no gene match: 11. The germline gives CDR1 SGDLS, CDR2 YYNGEE. CDR3 in amino acids: CASSVDTLAGVTPTDTQYF. DNA for the CDR3: TGTGCCAGCAGCGTAGATACACTAGCGGGGGTAACCCCCACAGATACGCAGTATTTT.

The chain recombines TRBV5-1 with TRBJ1-2, with D maybe TRBD1 (6 bases). This CDR3 spans 14 amino acids. Germline V lookup: CDR1 SGHRS, CDR2 YFSETQ. Between the trimmed V and J ends, which lost 0 bases and 4 bases, there was a span of 10 bases. Here the CDR3 reads CASSLETGPYGYTF. The CDR3 bases are TGCGCCAGCAGCTTGGAGACAGGACCCTATGGCTACACCTTC.

The chain combines TRBV29-1 with TRBJ1-1, with a tentative D call TRBD1 (5 bases). V was shortened by 7 bases and J by 1 base, with 16 bases between the two germline ends. CDR3 length equals 14 residues. Germline values: CDR1 SQVTM, CDR2 ANQGSEA. CDR3 loop: CSGGVLGANTEAFF. The CDR3 DNA follows: TGCAGCGGGGGGGTCTTGGGAGCGAACACTGAAGCTTTCTTT.

This clone was recorded once. The chain joins TRBV30 to TRBJ2-7; possibly TRBD2 for D (5 bases). CDR1 and CDR2 (germline): GTSNPN, SVGIG (reference sequence). Trimming left V 0 bases short and J 4 bases short, with 16 bases between. CDR3 size: 15 residues. The CDR3 nucleotides read TGTGCCTGGAGTGTATCTATTGTGGGAGTGTACGAGCAGTACTTC. It translates to CAWSVSIVGVYEQYF.

V usage is TRBV5-1 and J usage is TRBJ2-7; D is possibly TRBD1 (6 bases). This CDR3 spans 12 amino acids. Trimming pared 4 bases from V and 4 bases from J, leaving 9 bases between. The germline CDR1 and CDR2 sequences are SGHRS and YFSETQ. The CDR3 protein is CASSVQGYEQYF. The CDR3 coding sequence is TGCGCCAGCAGCGTACAGGGTTACGAGCAGTACTTC.

J is TRBJ1-5 and V is TRBV7-2, with D possibly matching TRBD1 (6 bases). The CDR3 length is 15 residues. CDR1 and CDR2 from the germline V gene are SGHTA and FQGNSA. Trimming left V 1 base short and J 7 bases short, with 14 bases between. The CDR3 DNA reads as TGTGCCAGCAGCTTAGGGGGGCGCTGGGGGCAGCCCCAGCATTTT. It specifies CASSLGGRWGQPQHF.

The chain is built from TRBV5-6 and TRBJ1-5, with D possibly matching TRBD1 (6 bases). Trimming cost V 4 bases and J 0 bases, with 14 bases left between them. Germline CDR1 is SGHDT and CDR2 is YYEEEE. This CDR3 is 16 amino acids long. The CDR3 region has the DNA TGTGCCAGCAGCCCGGGGGGCGGCGATAGCAATCAGCCCCAGCATTTT. The encoded protein is CASSPGGGDSNQPQHF.

The chain uses TRBV10-2 and TRBJ2-7; a weak D match, TRBD1 (6 bases). CDR1 and CDR2 (germline): WSHSY, SAAADI. The CDR3 runs to 14 residues. V gave up 3 bases and J gave up 3 bases, with 12 bases separating them. In nucleotides, the CDR3 is TGCGCCAGCAGTGATAGAGGGGGTAGCTACGAGCAGTACTTC. Translated: CASSDRGGSYEQYF.

This clone was seen a handful of times. The chain joins TRBV3-1 (or the pseudogene TRBV3-2) to TRBJ2-1, with D perhaps matching TRBD2 (5 bases). The CDR3 is 13 residues long. The V end lost 4 bases, the J end lost 5 bases, and 9 bases lay between the germline ends. CDR1 LGHDT and CDR2 YNNKEL come from the germline V gene (reference sequence). The CDR3, as DNA: TGTGCCAGCAGCCGTAGCGTCAACAATGAGCAGTTCTTC. Protein: CASSRSVNNEQFF.

The chain links TRBV10-3 to TRBJ1-5; D possibly corresponds to TRBD1 (6 bases). The V end was cut by 0 bases, the J end by 7 bases, with 10 bases between. The CDR3 length is 14 residues. CDR1 ENHRY and CDR2 SYGVKD come from the germline V gene. The CDR3 DNA reads as TGTGCCATCAGTGAGTCGACAGGACGGCAGCCCCAGCATTTT. It translates to CAISESTGRQPQHF.

The chain is built from TRBV7-3 and TRBJ1-6, with TRBD1 as a possible D gene (6 bases). Trimming pared 5 bases from V and 4 bases from J, leaving 9 bases between. This CDR3 region has 14 residues. Per germline, CDR1 SGHTA and CDR2 FQGTGA. The CDR3 DNA follows: TGTGCCAGCAGCATCGGACAGTATAATTCACCCCTCCACTTT. Residues: CASSIGQYNSPLHF. Full variable domain (outside the CDR3, taken from reference TRBV7-3 and TRBJ1-6): GAGVSQTPSNKVTEKGKYVELRCDPISGHTALYWYRQSLGQGPEFLIYFQGTGAADDSGLPNDRFFAVRPEGSVSTLKIQRTERGDSAVYLCASSIGQYNSPLHFGNGTRLTVT.

The rearrangement links TRBV27 to TRBJ1-1; D may be TRBD1 (6 bases). The CDR3 consists of 13 residues. The germline V gene has CDR1 MNHEY and CDR2 SMNVEV (reference sequence). Deletions cut 9 bases from V and 3 bases from J, with 14 bases between. The chain's CDR3 is CASMYRGYTEAFF. The DNA of the CDR3 is TGTGCCAGTATGTATAGGGGGTACACTGAAGCTTTCTTT.

The chain carries TRBV5-1 and TRBJ2-5; 9 bases agree with TRBD2. This CDR3 spans 17 amino acids. Germline V CDR1 and CDR2: SGHRS, YFSETQ. V shed 0 bases and J 2 bases; nucleotides not matched to a gene: 8. In DNA, the CDR3 is TGCGCCAGCAGCTTGGGCCTAGCGGGGTTGACTCAAGAGACCCAGTACTTC. Its protein product is CASSLGLAGLTQETQYF.

This clone was counted once. The V and J genes are TRBV5-8 and TRBJ2-6; D remains unclear. The CDR3 sequence is 15 residues long. Looked up from germline, CDR1 is SGHTS and CDR2 is YDEGEE. The germline V and J ends were trimmed by 0 bases and 4 bases, with 8 bases remaining between them. The CDR3 loop reads CASSLVSGGANVLTF. For the CDR3, the DNA is TGTGCCAGCAGCTTGGTGTCTGGCGGGGCCAACGTCCTGACTTTC. Full variable domain (remainder filled in from reference TRBV5-8 and TRBJ2-6): EAGVTQSPTHLIKTRGQQATLRCSPISGHTSVYWYQQALGLGLQFLLWYDEGEERNRGNFPPRFSGRQFPNYSSELNVNALELEDSALYLCASSLVSGGANVLTFGAGSRLTVL.

This clone was seen just once. The rearrangement uses TRBV5-1 and TRBJ1-1; 11 bases fit TRBD1. The CDR3 length is 14 residues. V trimming: 4 bases; J trimming: 3 bases; junction bases outside the gene matches: 2. Germline V gives CDR1 SGHRS, CDR2 YFSETQ. CDR3 residues: CASSPGQGDTEAFF. The CDR3 DNA reads TGCGCCAGCAGCCCGGGACAGGGGGACACTGAAGCTTTCTTT.

The rearrangement joins TRBV23-1 to TRBJ1-6, with TRBD1 matching 7 bases. TRBV23-1 is noted as an ORF with a role that remains uncertain. CDR3 length: 14 residues. V was pared by 8 bases and J by 7 bases, with 8 bases of the junction left unmatched. CDR3 sequence reads: CASVETGLNSPLHF. In DNA form, the CDR3 reads TGCGCCAGCGTTGAGACAGGGTTAAATTCACCCCTCCACTTT.

This clone came up once. The gene calls are TRBV6-2 or TRBV6-3 and TRBJ1-5; 10 positions match TRBD1. The CDR3 sequence is 15 residues long. The J segment lost 8 bases and the V segment lost 2 bases, leaving 6 bases of the junction unmatched. Per germline, CDR1 MNHEY and CDR2 SVGEGT. In DNA, the CDR3 is TGTGCCAGCAGTTACGGGACAGGGGAAGGGGAGCCCCAGCATTTT. Protein: CASSYGTGEGEPQHF.